This T cell receptor (beta chain) was identified during a study of T-cell reconstitution after alpha-beta-depleted transplantation in children. This clonotype was seen a handful of times. Researchers prepared the TCRbeta library using unique molecular identifiers, the study reports. TCRdb processed the PCR reads anew with MiXCR; each CDR3 protein has one entry. The sample comprises about 690,000 distinct CDR3 sequences, roughly 15% of which are singletons, and 1.1% rests with the top ten. The sample was PBMCs from the stem cell graft donor, taken from the stem cell graft. This receptor was obtained from a human donor who donated a stem cell graft to a child with acute myeloid leukemia.

CDR3 DNA: TGCGCCAGCAGCCCCCACCAGCTAGCGGGGGGTCCCCAGTACTTC. Translated: CASSPHQLAGGPQYF. The chain carries TRBV4-3 and TRBJ2-5; 11 bases are shared with TRBD2. This CDR3 region has 15 residues. Per the germline V gene, CDR1 is LGHNA and CDR2 is YSLEER. Trimming removed 4 bases from V and 9 bases from J; junction bases left unmatched: 10.